The 18 T cell receptor beta chains presented below share a single source sample, sequenced in a study of spatial heterogeneity in lung cancer. Time point reported: blood at routine non-recurrence follow-up after resection. A single record per CDR3 protein comes from TCRdb applying MiXCR to the 5' RACE reads. The sample holds 15,000 or so distinct CDR3 sequences, about a fifth seen once. The specimen comprised PBMCs, sampled at follow-up. These receptors were taken from a male donor with early-stage non-small cell lung cancer.

Worth noting for this clonotype: This may arise from a read error, as a much more abundant clone is one base away. The chain carries TRBV13 and TRBJ2-3; possible D gene TRBD2, 6 bases. This CDR3 has 16 amino acids. The germline gives CDR1 PRHDT, CDR2 FYEKMQ (reference sequence). The CDR3 nucleotides are TGTACCAGCAGCTTATGGGACTTCAAAACCACAGATACGCAGTATTTT. It translates to CTSSLWDFKTTDTQYF.

There are a few counts of this clonotype. This chain joins TRBV6-5 and TRBJ1-2; unclear D gene. Germline V gene data show CDR1 as MNHEY and CDR2 as SVGAGI. V was clipped by 6 bases and J by 5 bases, with 10 bases between them. This CDR3 comprises 12 residues. The DNA for the CDR3 is TGTGCCAGCAGGCAAACAGCATATGGCTACACCTTC. This codes for CASRQTAYGYTF.

The chain couples TRBV3-1 to TRBJ2-4, with D unresolved. This CDR3 is built from 13 residues. Germline V gene lookup returns CDR1 LGHDT and CDR2 YNNKEL (reference sequence). V dropped 3 bases and J dropped 9 bases, with 12 bases sitting between them. This chain's CDR3 is CASSHYKEGIQYF. In DNA, the CDR3 is TGTGCCAGCAGCCACTACAAGGAAGGCATTCAGTACTTC.

The CDR3 spells CASSSQDSYEQYF. The CDR3, as DNA: TGTGCCAGCAGCTCCCAGGACAGCTACGAGCAGTACTTC. The chain has TRBV5-6 and TRBJ2-7, with D maybe TRBD1 (6 bases). V was trimmed by 3 bases and J by 3 bases, leaving 10 bases between them. The CDR3 extends over 13 amino acids. CDR1 SGHDT and CDR2 YYEEEE come from the germline V gene.

In its sample, this clonotype was seen a few times. The rearrangement uses TRBV6-1 and TRBJ1-6; 7 bases align to TRBD1. Germline lookup yields CDR1 MNHNS and CDR2 SASEGT. The V gene end was trimmed by 3 bases and the J gene end by 14 bases; junction bases not matched to a gene: 10. This CDR3 spans 14 amino acids. CDR3 sequence (DNA): TGTGCCAGCAGTGATCCCTACAGGGGTGGATCCCTCCACTTT. As protein: CASSDPYRGGSLHF.

This clonotype was seen many times. The chain recombines TRBV6-1 with TRBJ1-2; 7 bases map to TRBD1. This CDR3 has 13 residues. Trimming removed 6 bases from V and 8 bases from J; junction bases left unmatched: 9. The germline CDR1 and CDR2 sequences are MNHNS and SASEGT. The CDR3 DNA reads TGTGCCAGCAGCCAGCAGGGGGTGGAGGGCTACACCTTC. Translated: CASSQQGVEGYTF.

The chain is built from TRBV7-8 and TRBJ1-1; no clear D. The ends were cut back, 4 bases at V and 3 bases at J, with 3 bases in the middle. CDR3 size: 11 residues. Germline lookup yields CDR1 SGHVS and CDR2 FQNEAQ. CDR3: CASSYDTEAFF. In nucleotides, the CDR3 is TGTGCCAGCAGCTATGACACTGAAGCTTTCTTT.

This clonotype was counted many times. The V call is TRBV4-3, the J call TRBJ2-1; D is uncertain. Trimming stripped 3 bases from V and 4 bases from J, with 7 bases between. CDR1 is LGHNA and CDR2 is YSLEER in the germline V gene. The CDR3 is 13 residues long. CDR3 in amino acids: CASSHDTYNEQFF. DNA of the CDR3: TGCGCCAGCAGCCATGATACTTACAATGAGCAGTTCTTC.

The chain links TRBV5-1 to TRBJ1-1; TRBD1 matches at 8 bases. Trimming removed 0 bases from V and 4 bases from J; junction bases left unmatched: 8. The V gene's germline CDR1 is SGHRS and CDR2 YFSETQ. This CDR3 region has 16 residues. The CDR3 sequence: CASSLEDRAYGTEAFF. The CDR3 DNA reads as TGCGCCAGCAGCTTGGAGGACAGGGCCTATGGCACTGAAGCTTTCTTT.

In regard to this clonotype: This sequence may be a read error, since a much larger clone differs from it by one base. The missing conserved phenylalanine or tryptophan at the end of this CDR3 makes a read error likely. The chain has TRBV11-2 and TRBJ2-1; D tentatively fits TRBD1 or TRBD2 (6 bases each). The germline CDR1 and CDR2 sequences are SGHAT and FQNNGV. Trimming took 6 bases from V and 0 from J, leaving 15 bases between them. The CDR3 covers 16 residues. DNA for the CDR3: TGTGCCAGCAGTCATTACGGGGGCCACTCCTACAATGAGCAGTTCTCC. Protein sequence: CASSHYGGHSYNEQFS.

This clonotype was detected a few times. This rearrangement joins TRBV5-1 to TRBJ1-4; 8 nucleotides match TRBD1. The germline V gene encodes CDR1 SGHRS and CDR2 YFSETQ. V trimming: 0 bases; J trimming: 5 bases; junction bases outside the gene matches: 0. The CDR3 sequence is 14 residues long. CDR3 DNA: TGCGCCAGCAGCTTGGGGACAGGGAATGAAAAACTGTTTTTT. This sequence encodes CASSLGTGNEKLFF.

The CDR3 coding sequence is TGTGCCAGCAGCGTAGGTCTCAGGGGGATTGACGAGCAGTACTTC. Amino acids: CASSVGLRGIDEQYF. This rearrangement joins TRBV9 to TRBJ2-7, with 7 bases lining up with TRBD1. The CDR3 runs to 15 residues. Germline V gives CDR1 SGDLS, CDR2 YYNGEE. V shed 0 bases and J 5 bases; nucleotides not matched to a gene: 8.

By frequency in the sample, this clonotype is medium-sized. The rearrangement joins TRBV6-5 to TRBJ1-1, with TRBD1 matching over 9 bases. CDR1 and CDR2 from the germline V gene are MNHEY and SVGAGI. The CDR3 has 13 amino acids. The V segment lost 6 bases and the J segment 5 bases; nucleotides outside the gene matches: 4. CDR3 in amino acids: CASRGQGRTEAFF. CDR3 coding DNA: TGTGCCAGCAGGGGACAGGGACGGACTGAAGCTTTCTTT.

The V call is TRBV4-3, the J call TRBJ1-2; D unresolved. This CDR3 comprises 15 residues. CDR1 and CDR2 from the germline V gene are LGHNA and YSLEER. Trimming removed 0 bases at V and 6 bases at J, with 14 bases between. The CDR3 spells CASSQDFNGVDGYTF. CDR3 DNA: TGCGCCAGCAGCCAAGATTTCAATGGCGTAGATGGCTACACCTTC.

This clonotype has only a few counts. The genes are TRBV9 and TRBJ1-3; no definite D call. Trimming removed 4 bases at V and 0 bases at J, with 11 bases between. Germline CDR1 and CDR2: SGDLS and YYNGEE. The CDR3 is 15 amino acids. DNA for the CDR3: TGTGCCAGCAGCTCAACCGGGAACTCTGGAAACACCATATATTTT. Translated, it gives CASSSTGNSGNTIYF.

The chain is built from TRBV5-1 and TRBJ2-1, with 10 bases matching TRBD2. The length of the CDR3 is 17 residues. Looked up from germline, CDR1 is SGHRS and CDR2 is YFSETQ. V was clipped by 0 bases and J by 4 bases; unmatched bases: 7. The CDR3 loop reads CASSLGIAGGLYNEQFF. CDR3 in DNA: TGCGCCAGCAGCTTGGGGATAGCGGGGGGTCTATACAATGAGCAGTTCTTC.

This clonotype has only one observation. The chain joins TRBV5-1 to TRBJ2-3; 9 nucleotides align to TRBD1. Germline V gives CDR1 SGHRS, CDR2 YFSETQ. The V gene end was trimmed by 4 bases and the J gene end by 2 bases; junction bases not matched to a gene: 8. The CDR3 runs 16 residues. The CDR3 DNA reads TGCGCCAGCAGCGCCCGGACAGGGGTGGACACAGATACGCAGTATTTT. It yields the protein CASSARTGVDTDTQYF.

Relative to its sample, this clonotype is medium-sized. The V gene is TRBV5-4, the J gene TRBJ2-4; D may be TRBD1 (6 bases). V dropped 1 base and J dropped 3 bases, with 11 bases sitting between them. Germline V CDR1 and CDR2: SGHNT, YYREEE (reference sequence). This CDR3 is built from 15 residues. CDR3 bases: TGTGCCAGCAGCTTGTCGGGACATCTCAAAAACATTCAGTACTTC. Amino acid sequence: CASSLSGHLKNIQYF.